The sequence of this T cell receptor (beta chain) was determined in a study of T cells in tumors after PD-1 blockade. For the study at large: Excluded were patients with checkpoint blockade, immunosuppressants, or radiotherapy or other anti-cancer therapy within 4 weeks. Some patients also took daily vismodegib 150 mg during anti-PD-1 treatment. Peripheral blood samples averaged 36,536 unique clonotypes and about 110,000 templates. Findings of the study overall: Peripheral recruitment is suggested, as some novel exhausted tumor clones were in pre-treatment blood.

Produced via immunoSEQ multiplex PCR; TCRdb's table is partial and in-frame only. Altogether over 30,000 clones are present, more than 70% being singletons, with the ten largest covering about 36%. The V and J ends lost 7 bases and 5 bases, in that order; junction bases with no gene match: 10. The CDR3 sequence is 15 residues long. Germline loops: CDR1 MNHEY, CDR2 SVGAGI. A remark on this clone: The antigen is undetermined.

The sequenced sample was PBMCs, obtained before anti-PD-1 treatment. The chain carries TRBV6-5 and TRBJ2-5; 10 bases match TRBD2. This receptor was identified in a human donor with basal cell carcinoma. CDR3 protein: CASTPSGGARETQYF. In nucleotides, the CDR3 is TGTGCCAGCACTCCAAGCGGGGGGGCCAGGGAGACCCAGTACTTC.